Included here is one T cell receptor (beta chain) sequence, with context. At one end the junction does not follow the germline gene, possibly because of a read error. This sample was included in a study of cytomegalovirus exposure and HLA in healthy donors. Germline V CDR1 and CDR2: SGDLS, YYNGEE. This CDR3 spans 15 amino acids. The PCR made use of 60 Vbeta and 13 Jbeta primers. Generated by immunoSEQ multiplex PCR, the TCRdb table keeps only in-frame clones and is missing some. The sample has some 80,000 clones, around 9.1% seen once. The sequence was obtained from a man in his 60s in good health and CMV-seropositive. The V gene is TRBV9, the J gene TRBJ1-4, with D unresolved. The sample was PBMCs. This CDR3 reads CASSVDVRPNEKLFF. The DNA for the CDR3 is TGTGCCAGTAGCGTAGACGTCAGGCCTAATGAAAAACTGTTTTTT.